This TCR beta chain was sequenced for a study of OX40 agonist ivuxolimab in advanced cancers. Germline lookup yields CDR1 SQVTM and CDR2 ANQGSEA. V gave up 7 bases and J gave up 8 bases, with 20 bases separating them. This CDR3 has 13 residues. The data were produced by immunoSEQ multiplex PCR, yet TCRdb's version contains in-frame clones alone and is incomplete. The sample holds 20,000 or so clones, roughly 69% seen once. Samples of blood were obtained at baseline, on cycle 4 day 1, and on cycle 7 day 1. The sample was CD4+ or CD8+ T cells sorted from blood, taken in a trial of the OX40 agonist ivuxolimab. The TCR originated in an adult with an advanced solid tumor such as melanoma, head and neck, liver or kidney cancer. The gene calls are TRBV29-1 and TRBJ1-2, with no clear D. DNA for the CDR3: TGCAGCGGGATCACGTCCCCCCAGAGCGGCTACACCTTC. This encodes CSGITSPQSGYTF.